This TCR beta chain appears in the sequencing data of a study of T cell changes during pregnancy in multiple sclerosis. This clone has only a few counts. The CDR3 totals 15 residues. V shed 4 bases and J shed 0 bases, with 12 bases lying between them. Looked up from germline, CDR1 is ENHRY and CDR2 is SYGVKD. The repertoire was sequenced with immunoSEQ multiplex PCR; TCRdb's copy has only in-frame clones and lacks some. The sample yields approximately 44,000 clones, nearly 90% seen once. The rearrangement joins TRBV10-3 to TRBJ1-1, with D possibly being TRBD1 (6 bases). The clonotype comes from a female donor with multiple sclerosis, enrolled in a pregnancy study. The sequenced sample was CD4+ T cells from peripheral blood mononuclear cells, obtained in the first trimester of pregnancy. The CDR3 protein is CAISGTASLNTEAFF. The CDR3 DNA reads TGTGCCATCAGTGGGACAGCGAGCTTGAACACTGAAGCTTTCTTT.